This T cell receptor beta chain was recovered during a study of shared clonotypes between healthy human individuals. Only in-frame clones appear in the TCRdb table, and some are missing; sequencing was by immunoSEQ multiplex PCR. This sample has over 75,000 clones, with 60% to 70% found just once. V was pared by 4 bases and J by 1 base, with 4 bases between. In germline, CDR1 is SGHTA, CDR2 FQGNSA. The CDR3 spans 12 residues. This clone appeared many times. The receptor comes from a man aged 25 to 45 in good health. Sequencing was done on a sample of memory CD8+ T cells sorted from blood. Indicated subset: CD45RO+ cells pooled with CCR7-negative TemRA cells. The chain has TRBV7-2 and TRBJ1-2; D is unresolved. The CDR3 loop is CASSSYNYGYTF. Here the CDR3 DNA reads TGTGCCAGCAGCTCGTATAACTATGGCTACACCTTC.